The 5 T cell receptor beta chains reported below all come from one sample, sequenced in a study of T cells after yellow fever vaccination. Using its own MiXCR run on the 5' RACE reads, TCRdb lists one record per CDR3 protein. This table has about 340,000 distinct CDR3 sequences, roughly 4% appearing once. The specimen comprised PBMCs, sampled 5 days after the yellow fever booster vaccination. The receptor set was obtained from a man aged 18 to 30 who received the YFV17D yellow fever vaccine.

The CDR3 spells CASSQGWLAGGSDTQYF. CDR3 in DNA: TGTGCCAGCAGCCAAGGGTGGCTAGCGGGGGGTTCAGATACGCAGTATTTT. The rearrangement uses TRBV4-2 and TRBJ2-3; TRBD2 agrees at 11 bases. V was clipped by 1 base and J by 4 bases; unmatched bases: 7. The length of the CDR3 is 17 residues. Germline V gene lookup returns CDR1 LGHNA and CDR2 YNFKEQ.

This clonotype was counted between two and nine times. This chain joins TRBV7-3 and TRBJ1-2; 7 nucleotides agree with TRBD1. The ends lost 5 bases at V and 5 bases at J; junction bases unmatched: 11. This CDR3 has 15 amino acids. Germline CDR1 and CDR2: SGHTA and FQGTGA. CDR3: CASSLNQGELYGYTF. CDR3 DNA sequence: TGTGCCAGCAGCCTAAATCAGGGGGAGTTGTATGGCTACACCTTC.

With respect to this clonotype: The junction does not match germline at one end; this may be a read error. The chain couples TRBV5-1 to TRBJ2-6; either TRBD1 or TRBD2 may supply D (6 bases each). The CDR3 extends over 16 amino acids. Per germline, CDR1 SGHRS and CDR2 YFSETQ. CDR3 bases: TGCGCCAGCACCTTGCCGGGGGCCCAATGGGCCAACGTCCTGACTTTC. This sequence encodes CASTLPGAQWANVLTF.

This clonotype was seen at least ten times. The CDR3 spells CASSSTSRGGGSPYF. The CDR3 coding sequence is TGTGCCAGCAGCTCAACATCCAGGGGTGGGGGCTCTCCGTACTTC. This sequence joins TRBV7-8 and TRBJ2-5, with a weak D call TRBD1 (6 bases). The CDR3 has 15 amino acids. Trimming took 4 bases from V and 13 from J, leaving 25 bases between them. Germline CDR1 is SGHVS and CDR2 is FQNEAQ. Based on the CDR3 plus reference TRBV7-8 and TRBJ2-5, the full variable domain is GAGVSQSPRYKVAKRGQDVALRCDPISGHVSLFWYQQALGQGPEFLTYFQNEAQLDKSGLPSDRFFAERPEGSVSTLKIQRTQQEDSAVYLCASSSTSRGGGSPYFGPGTRLLVL.

The rearrangement uses TRBV7-9 and TRBJ2-1, with D unclear. The CDR3 has 15 residues. Germline V gene lookup returns CDR1 SEHNR and CDR2 FQNEAQ (reference sequence). With 1 base removed from V and 7 bases from J, the gap between germline ends came to 14 bases. The CDR3 loop reads CASSLVSPPQNEQFF. In nucleotides, the CDR3 is TGTGCCAGCAGCTTAGTCTCCCCCCCGCAAAATGAGCAGTTCTTC.